The rows below give T cell receptor beta chains drawn from one sample of a study of cytomegalovirus exposure and HLA in healthy donors. Clones were read by immunoSEQ multiplex PCR, and TCRdb kept only the in-frame ones, dropping some. The table has roughly 130,000 clones, about 79% seen once. The sample taken for sequencing was PBMCs. These receptors came from a man aged 45 to 65 in good health and CMV-seronegative. CDR3s include the opening cysteine and the closing phenylalanine or tryptophan. The D gene is left open where the match is weak. Some rows mark clone size as missing; the rest say once, few, many or name a class of expanded clone.

NA	TRBV10-3	NA	TRBJ1-2	TGTGCCATCAGTGAAATAGGAGGGGTTAACTATGGCTACACCTTC	CAISEIGGVNYGYTF
NA	TRBV6-5	NA	TRBJ1-5	TGTGCCAGCAGACAACAGGATAGCAATCAGCCCCAGCATTTT	CASRQQDSNQPQHF
TRBD1	TRBV27	NA	TRBJ1-1	TGTGCCAGCAGTGCCCGGGCGGGACAGCCTATGAACACTGAAGCTTTCTTT	CASSARAGQPMNTEAFF
TRBD1	TRBV19	NA	TRBJ1-5	TGTGCCAGTCGCCGGACAGGGTTCGATAGCAATCAGCCCCAGCATTTT	CASRRTGFDSNQPQHF
NA	TRBV5-6	NA	TRBJ1-4	TGTGCCAGCAGCTCGACAAGGGCGGGGGAAAAACTGTTTTTT	CASSSTRAGEKLFF
NA	TRBV9	NA	TRBJ2-1	TGTGCCAGCAGCGTAGAGGCGGGTCACTCCTACAATGAGCAGTTCTTC	CASSVEAGHSYNEQFF
NA	TRBV5-6	once	TRBJ1-4	TGTGCCAGCAGCCGAGGACCGGGGGTTAATGAAAAACTGTTTTTT	CASSRGPGVNEKLFF
NA	TRBV5-1	NA	TRBJ1-2	TGCGCCAGCAGCCCAGGCGTGCGTGACGGCTACACCTTC	CASSPGVRDGYTF
TRBD1	TRBV30	NA	TRBJ2-2	TGTGCCTGGGATCCGGGACAGGGCCCCGGGGAGCTGTTTTTT	CAWDPGQGPGELFF
NA	TRBV7-8	NA	TRBJ1-5	TGTGCCAGCAGCTTATACGGGGAAGGCAATCAGCCCCAGCATTTT	CASSLYGEGNQPQHF
NA	TRBV19	NA	TRBJ1-5	TGTGCCAGTCAGGGATGGGGCAATCAGCCCCAGCATTTT	CASQGWGNQPQHF
TRBD1	TRBV7-9	NA	TRBJ1-2	TGCGCCAGCAGCCAAGGCGGGACAGGGGGCAATGGCTACACCTTC	CASSQGGTGGNGYTF
TRBD2	TRBV5-8	NA	TRBJ2-5	TGTGCCAGCAGCTTGGGCACTAGCGGGGGGAACCAAGAGACCCAGTACTTC	CASSLGTSGGNQETQYF
TRBD2	TRBV7-9	few	TRBJ2-7	TGTGCCAGCAGCTTAGTGGCTAGCGGGGGTGACGAGCAGTACTTC	CASSLVASGGDEQYF
NA	TRBV6-5	NA	TRBJ1-1	TGTGCCAGCAGTTACGGGGCCTCCCCTGAAGCTTTCTTT	CASSYGASPEAFF
NA	TRBV5-6	NA	TRBJ1-5	TGTGCCAGCAGCTCACTGGGAGAGACGAGGCAGCCCCAGCATTTT	CASSSLGETRQPQHF
NA	TRBV9	NA	TRBJ1-1	TGTGCCAGCAGCAGCCCCGGGGAAGCTTTCTTT	CASSSPGEAFF
NA	TRBV4-1	few	TRBJ1-6	TGCGCCAGCAGCCAAGGGTCACAGGGACCCCTTAATTCACCCCTCCACTTT	CASSQGSQGPLNSPLHF
NA	TRBV9	once	TRBJ2-1	TGTGCCAGCAGCCTATACTCCTACAATGAGCAGTTCTTC	CASSLYSYNEQFF
TRBD1	TRBV5-5	NA	TRBJ1-5	TGTGCCAGCAGCTTGACAGGGGCTAGCAATCAGCCCCAGCATTTT	CASSLTGASNQPQHF
TRBD1	TRBV5-1	NA	TRBJ1-2	TGCGCCAGCAGCTTCCCTGGACAGGGGGCGGTTGCTAACTATGGCTACACCTTC	CASSFPGQGAVANYGYTF
NA	TRBV9	NA	TRBJ1-1	TGTGCCAGCAGCGCGGGGGGAGGGGAGAACACTGAAGCTTTCTTT	CASSAGGGENTEAFF
NA	TRBV21-1	once	TRBJ2-1	TGTGCCAGCAGCACGAGGGGACTAGCAGGGGGGGATGAGCAGTTCTTC	CASSTRGLAGGDEQFF
TRBD2	TRBV5-4	NA	TRBJ2-3	TGTGCCAGCAGCGGCCGAGGAGCGGGGGGCGAGATCACAGATACGCAGTATTTT	CASSGRGAGGEITDTQYF
NA	TRBV19	NA	TRBJ1-2	TGTGCCAGTAGTATAGATCATCGGAGGTACCCCCGGACAGCTCTCACCTATGGCTACACCTTC	CASSIDHRRYPRTALTYGYTF
NA	TRBV18	NA	TRBJ1-6	TGTGCCAGCTCGGACACCAGCTCCTATAATTCACCCCTCCACTTT	CASSDTSSYNSPLHF
TRBD2	TRBV30	few	TRBJ2-4	TGTGCCTGGAGTCCGAAAGCCGGGACAGCGGGAGGAAACATTCAGTACTTC	CAWSPKAGTAGGNIQYF
TRBD1	TRBV4-1	NA	TRBJ2-3	TGCGCCAGCAGCAAGCGGACAGGCTGGGACACGCAGTATTTT	CASSKRTGWDTQYF
NA	TRBV29-1	NA	TRBJ2-1	TGCAGCGTTATAGACGGGGTAAATGAGCAGTTCTTC	CSVIDGVNEQFF